These 21 T cell receptor beta chains were all obtained from the same sample, sequenced in a study of cytomegalovirus exposure and HLA in healthy donors. The PCR ran on 60 Vbeta and 13 Jbeta primers. Data came from immunoSEQ multiplex PCR; TCRdb stores just in-frame clones and leaves some out. Seen here are approximately 130,000 clones, roughly four fifths observed once, and the top ten hold about 1.7%. Specimen: PBMCs. Every receptor here comes from a woman aged 50 to 60 in good health and CMV-seronegative.

The chain carries TRBV6-5 and TRBJ2-1, with 7 bases fitting TRBD2. CDR3 length: 16 amino acids. CDR1 MNHEY and CDR2 SVGAGI come from the germline V gene. With 2 bases clipped from V and 4 bases from J, the junction kept 8 bases outside the gene matches. This CDR3 reads CASSYLPSGTYNEQFF. In DNA, the CDR3 is TGTGCCAGCAGTTACCTCCCGAGCGGGACTTACAATGAGCAGTTCTTC.

V is TRBV25-1 and J is TRBJ2-1; 10 bases are shared with TRBD2. The germline gives CDR1 MGHDK, CDR2 SYGVNS. V shed 4 bases, J shed 6 bases, and the junction held 6 bases outside the gene matches. The CDR3 runs to 15 residues. CDR3 nucleotides: TGTGCCAGCAGTGTTCTAGCGGGAGTCATCAATGAGCAGTTCTTC. It yields the protein CASSVLAGVINEQFF.

The chain combines TRBV29-1 with TRBJ1-1; 8 positions match TRBD1. CDR1 SQVTM and CDR2 ANQGSEA come from the germline V gene. This CDR3 is built from 16 residues. The junction had 13 bases not matched to a gene; V was cut back by 7 bases and J by 0 bases. CDR3 nucleotide sequence: TGCAGCGCCCCCGTTCATCAGGGGGCAATGAACACTGAAGCTTTCTTT. Protein sequence: CSAPVHQGAMNTEAFF.

This clone was recorded only once. The chain employs TRBV7-9 and TRBJ2-6, with 8 bases identical to TRBD1. This CDR3 is built from 16 residues. The V segment lost 5 bases and the J segment 1 base; nucleotides outside the gene matches: 4. In germline, CDR1 is SEHNR, CDR2 FQNEAQ (reference sequence). The CDR3, as DNA: TGTGCCAGCAGCCGGACAGGGAGGTCTGGGGCCAACGTCCTGACTTTC. Amino acid sequence: CASSRTGRSGANVLTF.

The count of this clone is one. The V and J genes are TRBV7-9 and TRBJ1-4; a possible D gene is TRBD1 (6 bases). The V end lost 1 base, the J end lost 0 bases, and 6 bases lay between the germline ends. Per the germline V gene, CDR1 is SEHNR and CDR2 is FQNEAQ (reference sequence). This CDR3 has 15 residues. In DNA, the CDR3 is TGTGCCAGCAGCTTAGACAGGGCAACTAATGAAAAACTGTTTTTT. Residues: CASSLDRATNEKLFF.

V and J are TRBV30 and TRBJ1-5; D unresolved. CDR3 length equals 13 residues. V dropped 0 bases and J dropped 4 bases, with 7 bases sitting between them. Germline V lookup: CDR1 GTSNPN, CDR2 SVGIG (reference sequence). The CDR3: CAWSVDGNQPQHF. CDR3 in DNA: TGTGCCTGGAGTGTAGACGGGAATCAGCCCCAGCATTTT.

V and J are TRBV5-1 and TRBJ2-7; TRBD1 aligns across 8 bases. Germline V CDR1 and CDR2: SGHRS, YFSETQ. The CDR3 is made up of 17 amino acids. V was clipped by 5 bases and J by 3 bases; unmatched bases: 16. The CDR3 region is CASRFLNRGFINYEQYV. The CDR3 bases are TGCGCCAGCAGGTTTTTAAACAGGGGGTTTATCAACTACGAGCAGTACGTC.

This rearrangement joins TRBV28 to TRBJ2-1, with TRBD1 matching over 7 bases. The V gene's germline CDR1 is MDHEN and CDR2 SYDVKM. The J segment lost 3 bases and the V segment lost 3 bases, leaving 11 bases of the junction unmatched. This CDR3 region has 17 residues. CDR3 DNA: TGTGCCAGCAGTTTCGTAACAGGGGTGATCCACTACAATGAGCAGTTCTTC. Amino acid sequence: CASSFVTGVIHYNEQFF. The variable domain in full, with the rest retrieved from reference TRBV28 and TRBJ2-1, is DVKVTQSSRYLVKRTGEKVFLECVQDMDHENMFWYRQDPGLGLRLIYFSYDVKMKEKGDIPEGYSVSREKKERFSLILESASTNQTSMYLCASSFVTGVIHYNEQFFGPGTRLTVL.

This chain connects TRBV15 to TRBJ1-2; D unresolved. The V end was cut by 0 bases, the J end by 1 base, with 6 bases between. Germline CDR1 is LNHNV and CDR2 is YYDKDF (reference sequence). The CDR3 consists of 14 residues. CDR3 coding DNA: TGTGCCACCAGCAGAGATCCGGTTAACTATGGCTACACCTTC. This encodes CATSRDPVNYGYTF.

The chain couples TRBV29-1 to TRBJ1-2; D is uncertain. Trimming left V 6 bases short and J 2 bases short, with 13 bases between. Germline CDR1 is SQVTM and CDR2 is ANQGSEA. The CDR3 runs to 13 residues. The CDR3 sequence is CSVSGGPNYGYTF. DNA of the CDR3: TGCAGCGTCTCGGGAGGGCCAAACTATGGCTACACCTTC.

This clone has more than one count but fewer than ten. The chain recombines TRBV29-1 with TRBJ1-1, with 8 positions matching TRBD1. Germline CDR1 and CDR2: SQVTM and ANQGSEA. CDR3 length equals 15 residues. Germline trimming cut 7 bases from V and 8 bases from J; bases unmatched to any gene: 18. DNA for the CDR3: TGCAGCGCCAAACTAAAGGGACAGGAGGGGAACGAAGCTTTCTTT. It codes for CSAKLKGQEGNEAFF.

J is TRBJ1-2 and V is TRBV4-3, with a weak D call TRBD1 (6 bases). The CDR3 loop spans 15 amino acids. CDR1 is LGHNA and CDR2 is YSLEER in the germline V gene. With 0 bases removed from V and 3 bases from J, the gap between germline ends came to 11 bases. The CDR3: CASSQDRGVDYGYTF. Written as DNA, the CDR3 is TGCGCCAGCAGCCAAGACAGGGGCGTGGACTATGGCTACACCTTC.

This sequence joins TRBV19 and TRBJ1-1, with 7 bases matching TRBD1. V shed 6 bases, J shed 4 bases, and the junction held 5 bases outside the gene matches. The CDR3 spans 13 residues. Per germline, CDR1 LNHDA and CDR2 SQIVND (reference sequence). CDR3 nucleotide sequence: TGTGCCAGTAGCAACAACAGGGGCACTGAAGCTTTCTTT. It translates to CASSNNRGTEAFF.

This clone has just one count. The rearrangement links TRBV5-1 to TRBJ2-7; 9 bases are shared with TRBD1. The CDR3 covers 15 residues. Germline V gives CDR1 SGHRS, CDR2 YFSETQ. Trimming cost V 1 base and J 5 bases; bases outside gene matches: 7. CDR3 region: CASSLNGDRVNEQYF. The CDR3 nucleotides read TGCGCCAGCAGCTTGAATGGGGACAGGGTAAACGAGCAGTACTTC.

The rearrangement joins TRBV2 to TRBJ1-1, with D possibly matching TRBD1 (6 bases). V lost 6 bases and J 1 base, leaving 15 bases between the germline ends. CDR1 SNHLY and CDR2 FYNNEI come from the germline V gene. The CDR3 is 15 amino acids. CDR3 in DNA: TGTGCCAGCAGATGGGGTACAGGGTCGAACACTGAAGCTTTCTTT. This sequence encodes CASRWGTGSNTEAFF.

The genes are TRBV27 and TRBJ2-7, with a possible D match to TRBD1 (6 bases). V was clipped by 6 bases and J by 0 bases, with 12 bases between them. Germline lookup yields CDR1 MNHEY and CDR2 SMNVEV (reference sequence). This CDR3 spans 14 amino acids. The CDR3 loop is CASSSGVRSYEQYF. DNA of the CDR3: TGTGCCAGCAGCTCAGGGGTCCGCTCCTACGAGCAGTACTTC.

V is TRBV2 and J is TRBJ1-5, with TRBD1 matching 8 bases. Unmatched junction bases numbered 5, after V lost 5 bases and J lost 2 bases. Germline CDR1 SNHLY, CDR2 FYNNEI. The CDR3 has 15 residues. As DNA, the CDR3 is TGTGCCAGCAGTACACAGACAGGGGGCAATCAGCCCCAGCATTTT. Its translation: CASSTQTGGNQPQHF.

The rearrangement links TRBV29-1 to TRBJ1-1; a weak D match, TRBD1 (6 bases). The germline V gene has CDR1 SQVTM and CDR2 ANQGSEA. This CDR3 spans 13 amino acids. V was pared by 6 bases and J by 6 bases, with 17 bases between. The CDR3, as DNA: TGCAGCGTCCTAAGAAAGGCAGGGGCTGAAGCTTTCTTT. Its translation: CSVLRKAGAEAFF.

The gene calls are TRBV6-5 and TRBJ1-5; no clear D gene. This CDR3 has 13 amino acids. The V end was cut by 2 bases, the J end by 4 bases, with 6 bases between. CDR1 and CDR2 (germline): MNHEY, SVGAGI. CDR3 loop: CASSYDLNQPQHF. The CDR3 region has the DNA TGTGCCAGCAGTTACGACTTAAATCAGCCCCAGCATTTT.

This clone is termed medium-sized. This chain connects TRBV5-7 to TRBJ1-2; D is unclear. TRBV5-7 belongs to the ORF category, with a function that is uncertain. There are 14 residues in the CDR3. Trimming removed 7 bases at V and 5 bases at J, with 18 bases between. The CDR3 bases are TGTGCCAGCCTTCCTACTGGACTGAATTATGGCTACACCTTC. Translating gives CASLPTGLNYGYTF.

The chain couples TRBV19 to TRBJ1-2; D might be TRBD1 (6 bases). The CDR3 extends over 13 amino acids. The V end was cut by 5 bases, the J end by 5 bases, with 12 bases between. In germline, CDR1 is LNHDA, CDR2 SQIVND (reference sequence). DNA for the CDR3: TGTGCCAGTAGTCCCGGGACAAGATATGGCTACACCTTC. This encodes CASSPGTRYGYTF.